The TCR beta chain described here comes from a study of blood T cell repertoires in COVID-19. Study-wide context: Sites across the United States, Italy and Spain contributed samples from acute and convalescent COVID-19.

Sequencing was performed with immunoSEQ multiplex PCR; in TCRdb, only in-frame clones are kept and a portion is missing. This table holds 200,000 to 250,000 clones, around 86% found once. Enrolment of Seattle patients took place during active infection, and they were followed longitudinally. The receptor comes from a woman in her forties or fifties with COVID-19, enrolled during active disease. The sample comprised peripheral blood.

CDR3 DNA sequence: TGTGCCAGCAGTGATCTAGCGGGGAACTACAATGAGCAGTTCTTC. It codes for CASSDLAGNYNEQFF. The J gene is TRBJ2-1, the V gene TRBV25-1; TRBD2 aligns across 9 bases. The V gene end was trimmed by 3 bases and the J gene end by 3 bases; junction bases not matched to a gene: 3. This CDR3 contains 15 residues. Per the germline V gene, CDR1 is MGHDK and CDR2 is SYGVNS.